This TCR beta chain was observed in a study of cytomegalovirus exposure and HLA in healthy donors. The assay was immunoSEQ multiplex PCR, and TCRdb's table has in-frame clones only and misses some. The sample lists 150,000 to 200,000 clones, 85% seen once, with approximately 15% in the top ten. The CDR3 spans 12 residues. The V end was cut by 4 bases, the J end by 2 bases, with 5 bases between. Germline values: CDR1 MNHNS, CDR2 SASEGT. Sequenced: PBMCs. The rearrangement joins TRBV6-1 to TRBJ2-5; D uncertain. The TCR originated in a man in his late teens or twenties in good health and CMV-seropositive. This chain's CDR3 is CASSVPQETQYF. CDR3 in DNA: TGTGCCAGCAGTGTTCCACAAGAGACCCAGTACTTC.